These T cell receptor beta chains were read from a single sample in a study of shared clonotypes between healthy human individuals. Using immunoSEQ multiplex PCR, the repertoire was profiled, and TCRdb retains in-frame clones only, with some absent. The sample has some 2.1 million clones, about 93% seen once. The source material was naive CD8+ T cells from PBMCs. The receptors shown here come from a man aged 18 to 30 in good health. Some clones in this sample may be carry-over from other donors' samples. Both conserved end residues are part of each CDR3. Fields, in order: J gene, V gene, clone size, D gene, CDR3 protein, CDR3 DNA. D genes are given only for firm matches. Where a row states a size, it is once, few, many or the class of an expanded clone; other rows omit it.

>TRBJ2-3|TRBV28|once|TRBD1
CASSPMTGLTDTQYF
TGTGCCAGCAGTCCCATGACAGGGTTGACAGATACGCAGTATTTT
>TRBJ1-1|TRBV7-9|few|NA
CASSNAHIEAFF
TGTGCCAGCAGCAATGCCCATATTGAAGCTTTCTTT
>TRBJ2-3|TRBV19|NA|TRBD2
CASSIRLAATDTQYF
TGTGCCAGTAGTATAAGACTAGCGGCCACAGATACGCAGTATTTT
>TRBJ1-1|TRBV28|NA|NA
CASSISSGSTEAFF
TGTGCCAGCAGTATCTCTTCGGGCAGCACTGAAGCTTTCTTT
>TRBJ1-1|TRBV10-3|NA|TRBD1
CAISESVQGATEAFF
TGTGCCATCAGTGAGTCGGTTCAGGGGGCAACTGAAGCTTTCTTT
>TRBJ1-2|TRBV6-4|NA|NA
CASSDPDMGGGYTF
TGTGCCAGCAGTGACCCCGACATGGGGGGTGGCTACACCTTC
>TRBJ2-1|TRBV6-5|few|TRBD2
CASSLLAGGDEQFF
TGTGCCAGCAGCTTACTAGCGGGAGGCGATGAGCAGTTCTTC
>TRBJ2-1|TRBV9|NA|NA
CASSAPPPTRYNEQFF
TGTGCCAGCAGCGCTCCACCCCCGACGAGGTACAATGAGCAGTTCTTC
>TRBJ2-7|TRBV6-1|NA|TRBD2
CASSGTSWSEQYF
TGTGCCAGCAGTGGGACTAGTTGGTCCGAGCAGTACTTC
>TRBJ2-1|TRBV7-3|NA|NA
CASSLITSMYSEQFF
TGTGCCAGCAGCTTAATTACTAGTATGTACAGTGAGCAGTTCTTC
>TRBJ2-1|TRBV15|NA|TRBD2
CATSRGLAANNEQFF
TGTGCCACCAGCAGAGGTCTAGCGGCTAACAATGAGCAGTTCTTC
>TRBJ1-2|TRBV27|NA|NA
CASSFARVGYGYTF
TGTGCCAGCAGTTTCGCGAGGGTTGGGTATGGCTACACCTTC
>TRBJ2-1|TRBV7-8|NA|NA
CASSLSSTYLYNEQFF
TGTGCCAGCAGCTTATCTAGCACCTATCTCTACAATGAGCAGTTCTTC
>TRBJ1-5|TRBV5-8|NA|NA
CASSFLTQPQHF
TGTGCCAGCAGCTTTTTGACCCAGCCCCAGCATTTT
>TRBJ2-7|TRBV29-1|NA|NA
CSVDSGYEQYF
TGCAGCGTTGATTCGGGGTACGAGCAGTACTTC
>TRBJ1-1|TRBV5-3|NA|TRBD1
CARSSTRGQNTEAFF
TGTGCCAGAAGCAGTACCAGGGGGCAGAACACTGAAGCTTTCTTT
>TRBJ2-7|TRBV18|NA|TRBD1
CASSPAGTGPYEQYF
TGTGCCAGCTCACCAGCCGGGACAGGGCCCTACGAGCAGTACTTC
>TRBJ2-7|TRBV5-3|NA|TRBD2
CARSPRTSGRAHHYEQYF
TGTGCCAGAAGCCCCCGGACTAGCGGGAGGGCCCATCACTACGAGCAGTACTTC
>TRBJ1-1|TRBV13|NA|NA
CASSYRNTEAFF
TGTGCCAGCAGCTATAGGAACACTGAAGCTTTCTTT
>TRBJ2-1|TRBV28|once|NA
CASSLRGGSEQFF
TGTGCCAGCAGTTTACGGGGTGGGAGTGAGCAGTTCTTC
>TRBJ1-2|TRBV7-9|NA|NA
CASSASGIGYTF
TGTGCCAGCAGCGCATCAGGGATCGGCTACACCTTC
>TRBJ2-2|TRBV29-1|NA|TRBD2
CSVEATSGRSPGELFF
TGCAGCGTTGAAGCCACTAGCGGGAGGAGCCCCGGGGAGCTGTTTTTT
>TRBJ1-5|TRBV5-1|NA|NA
CASRSRKVQPQHF
TGCGCCAGCAGATCAAGGAAAGTTCAGCCCCAGCATTTT
>TRBJ2-7|TRBV7-6|NA|TRBD2
CASSLAPAGGSYEQYF
TGTGCCAGCAGCTTAGCTCCAGCGGGAGGCTCCTACGAGCAGTACTTC
>TRBJ1-5|TRBV6-1|NA|NA
CASSDTHSNQPQHF
TGTGCCAGCAGCGATACCCATAGCAATCAGCCCCAGCATTTT
>TRBJ1-5|TRBV7-2|NA|NA
CASSLGGTRYQPQHF
TGTGCCAGCAGCTTGGGTGGGACAAGGTATCAGCCCCAGCATTTT
>TRBJ2-5|TRBV5-1|NA|NA
CASSLAVRGETQYF
TGCGCCAGCAGCTTGGCCGTCCGAGGGGAGACCCAGTACTTC
>TRBJ1-1|TRBV7-6|NA|NA
CASSLVVNTEAFF
TGTGCCAGCAGCTTAGTAGTGAACACTGAAGCTTTCTTT
>TRBJ1-1|TRBV5-1|NA|TRBD1
CASSSGQGLRTEAFF
TGCGCCAGCAGCTCGGGACAGGGGCTGAGGACTGAAGCTTTCTTT
>TRBJ1-5|TRBV18|NA|NA
CASSPPGGQPQHF
TGTGCCAGCTCGCCGCCGGGAGGGCAGCCCCAGCATTTT
>TRBJ1-3|TRBV30|NA|NA
CAWRVREAGNTIYF
TGTGCCTGGAGAGTGAGGGAGGCCGGAAACACCATATATTTT
>TRBJ1-5|TRBV28|once|TRBD1
CASSLPGTGDQPQHF
TGTGCCAGCAGTTTGCCGGGGACAGGGGATCAGCCCCAGCATTTT
>TRBJ2-2|TRBV4-1|NA|NA
CASSQSGTGELFF
TGCGCCAGCAGCCAAAGTGGTACCGGGGAGCTGTTTTTT
>TRBJ2-2|TRBV11-1|once|TRBD1
CASSMTGTGELFF
TGTGCCAGCAGCATGACAGGGACCGGGGAGCTGTTTTTT
>TRBJ2-7|TRBV6-1|once|NA
CASSEATPHSYEQYF
TGTGCCAGCAGTGAAGCAACGCCGCACTCCTACGAGCAGTACTTC
>TRBJ2-1|TRBV4-3|NA|NA
CASSQDESGWYNEQFF
TGCGCCAGCAGCCAAGACGAAAGCGGGTGGTACAATGAGCAGTTCTTC
>TRBJ2-1|TRBV15|NA|TRBD2
CATSLAGASGDEQFF
TGTGCCACCTCCCTCGCGGGAGCTTCGGGCGATGAGCAGTTCTTC
>TRBJ2-1|TRBV4-3|NA|TRBD2
CASSLYRGGNEQFF
TGCGCCAGCAGCCTGTACCGGGGGGGGAATGAGCAGTTCTTC
>TRBJ1-1|TRBV5-1|NA|NA
CASSFSDDRTEAFF
TGTGCCAGCAGCTTCAGCGATGATCGCACTGAAGCTTTCTTT
>TRBJ2-7|TRBV5-4|NA|TRBD1
CASSLRTGGRNEQYF
TGTGCCAGCAGCTTGAGGACAGGCGGTAGGAACGAGCAGTACTTC
>TRBJ2-7|TRBV28|NA|NA
CASSLRGNYEQYF
TGTGCCAGCAGTTTGCGAGGCAACTACGAGCAGTACTTC
>TRBJ2-3|TRBV4-3|NA|NA
CASSQVTASTDTQYF
TGCGCCAGCAGCCAAGTGACAGCTAGCACAGATACGCAGTATTTT
>TRBJ2-7|TRBV7-6|NA|NA
CASSPRVSGDEQYF
TGTGCCAGCAGCCCCCGGGTTTCTGGAGACGAGCAGTACTTC
>TRBJ1-1|TRBV6-1|NA|NA
CASSGGAEAFF
TGTGCCAGCAGTGGTGGGGCTGAAGCTTTCTTT